This is a list of T cell receptor beta chains from one sample in a study of shared clonotypes between healthy human individuals. Assay: immunoSEQ multiplex PCR; the TCRdb copy retains only in-frame clones and omits some. In the table there are about 1.1 million clones, 75% to 85% of which are singletons. Sample: memory CD4+ T cells from PBMCs. These receptors all stem from a man aged 18 to 35 in good health. Some clones in this sample may be carry-over from other donors' samples. CDR3s include the opening cysteine and the closing phenylalanine or tryptophan. The order of the fields is J gene, V gene, clone size, D gene, CDR3 DNA, CDR3 protein. D genes are given only for firm matches. Only part of the rows carry a size: once, few, many, or a class if the clone is expanded.

TRBJ2-5	TRBV27	-	TRBD1	TGTGCCAGCTCGGGACAGGGACAAGAGACCCAGTACTTC	CASSGQGQETQYF
TRBJ2-7	TRBV5-4	-	TRBD2	TGTGCCAGCAGCTCCCCAGGGAGACTAGCGGGAGGCGACGAGCAGTACTTC	CASSSPGRLAGGDEQYF
TRBJ2-5	TRBV4-1	-	TRBD2	TGCGCCAGCAGCCAATCAAGCGGGATTGAGACCCAGTACTTC	CASSQSSGIETQYF
TRBJ2-5	TRBV5-4	many	-	TGTGCCAGCAGCTTGGGAGTAGTGGAGACCCAGTACTTC	CASSLGVVETQYF
TRBJ2-1	TRBV6-4	few	TRBD1	TGTGCCAGCTCCAAGACAGGGGGTAGCTATGAGCAGTTCTTC	CASSKTGGSYEQFF
TRBJ1-5	TRBV4-1	-	-	TGCGCCAGCAGCCAAGATGTTGTTGGGGGGAGGCAGCCCCAGCATTTT	CASSQDVVGGRQPQHF
TRBJ2-3	TRBV4-3	-	TRBD2	TGCGCCAGCAGCCGCCAACTAAGGACTAGCGGGATTGCGGAAGATACGCAGTATTTT	CASSRQLRTSGIAEDTQYF
TRBJ2-1	TRBV28	-	-	TGTGCCAGCAGTCCACCGGGACTTGAGCAGTTCTTC	CASSPPGLEQFF
TRBJ2-1	TRBV4-1	-	-	TGCGCCAGCAGCCAAGAACCTAGTCTGAATGAGCAGTTCTTC	CASSQEPSLNEQFF
TRBJ1-1	TRBV28	many	TRBD1	TGTGCCAGCAGTTTAGGGGGACAGGGAGGAACTGAAGCTTTCTTT	CASSLGGQGGTEAFF
TRBJ1-5	TRBV16	-	-	TGTGCCAGCAGCCCATCCCTGAATCAGCCCCAGCATTTT	CASSPSLNQPQHF
TRBJ2-7	TRBV28	once	-	TGTGCCAGCAGCTCTCTCGGGCAGGGGCCCCCCTACGAGCAGTACTTC	CASSSLGQGPPYEQYF
TRBJ2-3	TRBV30	once	-	TGTGCCTGGAGGGAACAAGATACGCAGTATTTT	CAWREQDTQYF
TRBJ1-5	TRBV7-8	-	-	TGTGCCAGCAGCTTAGTTCTTGGGCTTAATAGCAATCAGCCCCAGCATTTT	CASSLVLGLNSNQPQHF
TRBJ1-1	TRBV14	few	-	TGTGCCAGCAGCCAAGACCAGAACACTGAAGCTTTCTTT	CASSQDQNTEAFF
TRBJ1-5	TRBV7-8	few	-	TGTGCCAAAGGGGCTTGGTGCAATCAGCCCCAGCATTTT	CAKGAWCNQPQHF
TRBJ2-5	TRBV29-1	-	TRBD1	TGCAGCGTTAGCCCCGGGACAGCCCAAGAGACCCAGTACTTC	CSVSPGTAQETQYF
TRBJ1-1	TRBV4-2	once	-	TGTGCCAGCAGCCAAGATTCCCAGGGAGGCACTGAAGCTTTCTTT	CASSQDSQGGTEAFF
TRBJ2-3	TRBV29-1	-	TRBD1	TGCAGCGCTTCGGGACAGGGAAGCACAGATACGCAGTATTTT	CSASGQGSTDTQYF
TRBJ1-3	TRBV6-1	-	-	TGTGCCAGCAGGATGGGAAACACCATATATTTT	CASRMGNTIYF
TRBJ2-7	TRBV28	-	-	TGTGCCAGCAGTTTAGCCTTCTACGAGCAGTACTTC	CASSLAFYEQYF
TRBJ2-5	TRBV5-4	-	TRBD2	TGTGCCAGCAGCGCGGGGGGGGTAAGAGAGACCCAGTACTTC	CASSAGGVRETQYF
TRBJ2-2	TRBV2	-	-	TGTGCCAGCGGCCTACAGGGTAGCGGTAACGCCGGGGAGCTGTTTTTT	CASGLQGSGNAGELFF
TRBJ1-3	TRBV7-9	many	-	TGTGCCAGCAGCTCTCTAGAGACCGGAAACACCATATATTTT	CASSSLETGNTIYF
TRBJ2-7	TRBV28	-	-	TGTGCCACCAGCGAGGCTGAATACGAGCAGTACTTC	CATSEAEYEQYF
TRBJ2-4	TRBV5-1	-	TRBD1	TGCGCCAGCAGCTTGGGGGAGACAGGGTCGGGAAACATTCAGTACTTC	CASSLGETGSGNIQYF
TRBJ1-1	TRBV2	-	TRBD1	TGTGCCAGCAGTGAGGAGGGGGCGCACACTGAAGCTTTCTTT	CASSEEGAHTEAFF
TRBJ2-3	TRBV27	few	-	TGTGCCAGCAGTTTAGATAGCCGGTCGGCTAGCACAGATACGCAGTATTTT	CASSLDSRSASTDTQYF
TRBJ1-2	TRBV7-3	-	TRBD1	TGTGCCAGCAGCACGACAGGGAACTATGGCTACACCTTC	CASSTTGNYGYTF
TRBJ2-1	TRBV5-4	few	TRBD2	TGTGCCAGCAGTTTGGGGGGAGGGCTCCCCTACAATGAGCAGTTCTTC	CASSLGGGLPYNEQFF
TRBJ1-5	TRBV28	-	-	TGTGCCAGCAGTAACGGAGGACAGCCCCAGCATTTT	CASSNGGQPQHF
TRBJ1-3	TRBV19	-	-	TGTGCCAGTAGTATGAACAGAGCGTCTGGAAACACCATATATTTT	CASSMNRASGNTIYF
TRBJ1-5	TRBV28	few	-	TGTGCCAGCAGTTGGGGTTCGGTGGTTAGCAATCAGCCCCAGCATTTT	CASSWGSVVSNQPQHF
TRBJ2-3	TRBV5-6	-	-	TGTGCCAGCAGCTCACTTACTCAAGCGGGGTATTTT	CASSSLTQAGYF
TRBJ2-1	TRBV11-2	few	-	TGTGCCAGCAGCTTAGTAGGGGGGGGGCCCTATCCCTACAATGAGCAGTTCTTC	CASSLVGGGPYPYNEQFF
TRBJ1-5	TRBV10-3	-	-	TGTGCCCACCGGGACGACCCCAACGGGACGTATAGCAATCAGCCCCAGCATTTT	CAHRDDPNGTYSNQPQHF
TRBJ1-4	TRBV28	few	-	TGTGCCAGCACGACAACTAATGAAAAACTGTTTTTT	CASTTTNEKLFF
TRBJ2-1	TRBV30	once	-	TGTGCCTGGAAGACGGGGAGCGATGAGCAGTTCTTC	CAWKTGSDEQFF
TRBJ2-1	TRBV7-9	-	TRBD2	TGTGCCAGCACCCCGGGGTACGGGAGGTACAATGAGCAGTTCTTC	CASTPGYGRYNEQFF
TRBJ1-1	TRBV6-5	-	-	TGTGCCAGCAGGGACAGATCCGTCGACACTGAAGCTTTCTTT	CASRDRSVDTEAFF
TRBJ2-2	TRBV2	-	-	TGTGCCAGCAGGCAGGGGCCCGCCGGGGAGCTGTTTTTT	CASRQGPAGELFF
TRBJ2-2	TRBV4-1	-	TRBD2	TGCGCCAGCAGCCAAGGTCGTCTAGCGGGAGCCAACACCGGGGAGCTGTTTTTT	CASSQGRLAGANTGELFF
TRBJ2-3	TRBV6-1	-	-	TGTGCCAGCAGTGGGGGGAGCGGAGAGTCGACAGATACGCAGTATTTT	CASSGGSGESTDTQYF
TRBJ2-2	TRBV30	-	-	TGTGCCTGGACTGTGGGACCCGGGGAGCTGTTTTTT	CAWTVGPGELFF
TRBJ2-3	TRBV7-3	-	TRBD1	TGTGCCAGCACCGTCGACAGGGGGGCAGATACGCAGTATTTT	CASTVDRGADTQYF
TRBJ2-1	TRBV20-1	many	-	TGCAGTGGTAGGAGGGCTGGTGAGCAGTTCTTC	CSGRRAGEQFF
TRBJ2-2	TRBV6-1	-	TRBD2	TGTGCCAGCAGTGGATTAAGCGGGATAGCGAACACCGGGGAGCTGTTTTTT	CASSGLSGIANTGELFF